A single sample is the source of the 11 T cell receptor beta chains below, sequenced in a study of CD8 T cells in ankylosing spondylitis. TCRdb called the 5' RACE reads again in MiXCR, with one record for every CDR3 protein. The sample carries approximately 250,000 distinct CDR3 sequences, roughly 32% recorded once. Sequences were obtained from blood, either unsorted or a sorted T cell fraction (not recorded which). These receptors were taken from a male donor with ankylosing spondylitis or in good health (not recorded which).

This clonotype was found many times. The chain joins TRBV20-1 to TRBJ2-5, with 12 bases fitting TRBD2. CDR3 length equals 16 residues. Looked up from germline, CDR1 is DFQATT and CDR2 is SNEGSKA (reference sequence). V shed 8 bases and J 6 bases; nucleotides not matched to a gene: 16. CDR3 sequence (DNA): TGCAGTCCCAAACTAGCGGGGGGTCCGGTTCTAAAGACCCAGTACTTC. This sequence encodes CSPKLAGGPVLKTQYF.

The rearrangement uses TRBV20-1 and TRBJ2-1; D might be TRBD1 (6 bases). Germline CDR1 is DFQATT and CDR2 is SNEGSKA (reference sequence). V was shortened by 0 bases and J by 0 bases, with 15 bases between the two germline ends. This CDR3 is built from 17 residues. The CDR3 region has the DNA TGCAGTGCTAGAGAAAACAGGGTCGTAAGCTCCTACAATGAGCAGTTCTTC. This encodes CSARENRVVSSYNEQFF.

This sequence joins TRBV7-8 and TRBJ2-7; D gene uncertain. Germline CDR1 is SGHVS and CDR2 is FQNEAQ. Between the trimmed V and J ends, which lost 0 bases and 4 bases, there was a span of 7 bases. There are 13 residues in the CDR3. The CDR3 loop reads CASSLAADYEQYF. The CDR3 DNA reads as TGTGCCAGCAGCTTAGCAGCTGATTACGAGCAGTACTTC.

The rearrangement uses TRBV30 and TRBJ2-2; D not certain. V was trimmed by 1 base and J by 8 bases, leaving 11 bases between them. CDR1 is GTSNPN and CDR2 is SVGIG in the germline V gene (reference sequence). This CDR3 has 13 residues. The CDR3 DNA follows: TGTGCCTGGAGTGGGCTGGTCACTGGGGAGCTGTTTTTT. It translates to CAWSGLVTGELFF. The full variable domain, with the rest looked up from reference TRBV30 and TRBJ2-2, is SQTIHQWPATLVQPVGSPLSLECTVEGTSNPNLYWYRQAAGRGLQLLFYSVGIGQISSEVPQNLSASRPQDRQFILSSKKLLLSDSGFYLCAWSGLVTGELFFGEGSRLTVL.

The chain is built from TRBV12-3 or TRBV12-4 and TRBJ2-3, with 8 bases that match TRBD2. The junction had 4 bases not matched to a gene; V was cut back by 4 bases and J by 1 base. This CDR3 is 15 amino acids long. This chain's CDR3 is CASSYWRGGTDTQYF. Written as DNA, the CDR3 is TGTGCCAGCAGTTATTGGCGGGGGGGCACAGATACGCAGTATTTT.

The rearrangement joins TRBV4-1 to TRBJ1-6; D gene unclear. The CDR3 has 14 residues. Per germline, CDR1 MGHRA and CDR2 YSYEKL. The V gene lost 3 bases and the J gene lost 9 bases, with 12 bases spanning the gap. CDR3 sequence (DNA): TGCGCCAGCAGCCAGGGTCCCCTTGGTTCACCCCTCCACTTT. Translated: CASSQGPLGSPLHF.

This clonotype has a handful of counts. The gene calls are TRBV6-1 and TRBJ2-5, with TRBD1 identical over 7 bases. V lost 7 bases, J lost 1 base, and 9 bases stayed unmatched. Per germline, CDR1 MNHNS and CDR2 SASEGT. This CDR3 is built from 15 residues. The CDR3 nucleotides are TGTGCCAGCAAGACATGGGACAGCGCCCAAGAGACCCAGTACTTC. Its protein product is CASKTWDSAQETQYF.

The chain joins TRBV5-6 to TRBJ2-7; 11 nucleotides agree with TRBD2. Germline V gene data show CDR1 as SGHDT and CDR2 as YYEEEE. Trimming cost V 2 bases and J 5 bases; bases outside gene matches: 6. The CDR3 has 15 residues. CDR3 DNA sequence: TGTGCCAGCAGCTTTGGAGGGACTAGCGGAAACGAGCAGTACTTC. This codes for CASSFGGTSGNEQYF.

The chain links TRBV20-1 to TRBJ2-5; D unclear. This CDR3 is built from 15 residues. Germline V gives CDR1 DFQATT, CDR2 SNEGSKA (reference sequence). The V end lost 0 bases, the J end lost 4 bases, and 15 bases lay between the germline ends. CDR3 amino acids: CSARDFKGLGETQYF. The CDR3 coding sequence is TGCAGTGCTAGAGATTTTAAGGGATTGGGAGAGACCCAGTACTTC.

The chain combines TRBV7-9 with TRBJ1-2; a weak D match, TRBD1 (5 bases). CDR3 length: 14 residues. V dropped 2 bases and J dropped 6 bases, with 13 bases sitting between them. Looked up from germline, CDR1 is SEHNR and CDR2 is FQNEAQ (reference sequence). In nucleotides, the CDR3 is TGTGCCAGCAGCTTACTGGGGAGGGGAGATGGCTACACCTTC. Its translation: CASSLLGRGDGYTF.

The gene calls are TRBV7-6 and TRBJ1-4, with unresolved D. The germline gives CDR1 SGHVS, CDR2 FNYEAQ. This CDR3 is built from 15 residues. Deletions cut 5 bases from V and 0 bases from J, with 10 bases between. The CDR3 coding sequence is TGTGCCAGCAGCGGATTACATTCAACTAATGAAAAACTGTTTTTT. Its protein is CASSGLHSTNEKLFF.